Included here is one TCR beta chain sequence, with context. The entry originates in a study of shared clonotypes between healthy human individuals. Sequencing used immunoSEQ multiplex PCR; TCRdb keeps in-frame clones, though not all of them. Of over 2 million clones in the sample, 85% to 95% were seen once. Germline loops: CDR1 SGHTA, CDR2 FQGNSA. The CDR3 has 15 amino acids. Trimming took 6 bases from V and 2 from J, leaving 16 bases between them. The clonotype originates from a man younger than 35 in good health. Some clones in this sample may be carry-over from other donors' samples. The sequenced sample consisted of naive CD4+ T cells from PBMCs. Subset specified: CD45RA+ positively selected. The genes are TRBV7-2 and TRBJ1-2; possible D gene TRBD1, 6 bases. The CDR3 nucleotides read TGTGCCAGCAGATCGGGGGCAGGGGACAACTATGGCTACACCTTC. Translating gives CASRSGAGDNYGYTF.